The clone carrying this T cell receptor beta chain is termed medium-sized. CDR1 is MNHNS, CDR2 SASEGT, per germline. The germline V and J ends were trimmed by 3 bases and 2 bases, with 11 bases remaining between them. This CDR3 is 14 amino acids long. The source of the sample is a study of blood T cell repertoires in COVID-19. Background on the study: PBMCs, B-cell-depleted T cells, or T cells provided the cDNA or gDNA that made up the material.

Original data processing: How many nucleated cells were present was estimated from reference gene primer amplification. TCRdb's copy holds only in-frame clones and misses some; the assay was immunoSEQ multiplex PCR. The V and J calls and the clone size are those of that table, but D and trimming were determined from the DNA. The table lists 40,000 to 55,000 clones, approximately 84% of them singletons. Sequenced: peripheral blood. The V call is TRBV6-1, the J call TRBJ2-7; no firm D call. The clonotype comes from a man aged 50-60 years with active COVID-19. CDR3 amino acids: CASSDNIPPYEQYF. The CDR3 DNA reads TGTGCCAGCAGTGACAACATACCCCCCTACGAGCAGTACTTC.